The 30 T cell receptor beta chains below all came from one sample that was sequenced in a study of naive and memory T cell subsets. Two oligonucleotides, mixed equimolar, formed the beta constant-region primer covering TRBC1 and TRBC2. Four rounds of PCR amplified the ligated cDNA using nested alpha and beta constant-region primers plus SP2. TCRdb re-called the UMI-ligation and nested PCR reads through MiXCR, storing one row per CDR3 protein. The table lists about 120,000 distinct CDR3 sequences, 35% to 40% of them singletons. Material: central memory CD4+ T cells from blood. These receptor sequences come from a human donor in good health.

This clonotype was seen a few times. The chain carries TRBV20-1 and TRBJ1-6; D might be TRBD1 (5 bases). CDR3 length: 13 residues. The germline CDR1 and CDR2 sequences are DFQATT and SNEGSKA (reference sequence). Trimming left V 2 bases short and J 5 bases short, with 7 bases between. CDR3 nucleotides: TGCAGTGCTAGAAGGGACGATAATTCACCCCTCCACTTT. This encodes CSARRDDNSPLHF.

This rearrangement joins TRBV28 to TRBJ2-5; TRBD2 aligns across 9 bases. The J segment lost 3 bases and the V segment lost 8 bases, leaving 10 bases of the junction unmatched. The CDR3 is 15 amino acids. Looked up from germline, CDR1 is MDHEN and CDR2 is SYDVKM. The CDR3 is CASLHAGGWEETQYF. CDR3 bases: TGTGCCAGCCTCCACGCGGGAGGGTGGGAAGAGACCCAGTACTTC. The entire variable domain, with the rest obtained from reference TRBV28 and TRBJ2-5, is as follows: DVKVTQSSRYLVKRTGEKVFLECVQDMDHENMFWYRQDPGLGLRLIYFSYDVKMKEKGDIPEGYSVSREKKERFSLILESASTNQTSMYLCASLHAGGWEETQYFGPGTRLLVL.

This clonotype was observed at least ten times. The chain joins TRBV29-1 to TRBJ2-1; no reliable D call. From germline, CDR1 is SQVTM and CDR2 ANQGSEA. This CDR3 region has 11 residues. With 4 bases removed from V and 7 bases from J, the gap between germline ends came to 8 bases. The CDR3 spells CSVGVTNEQFF. CDR3 bases: TGCAGCGTTGGCGTAACGAATGAGCAGTTCTTC.

The chain is built from TRBV6-6 and TRBJ1-6, with 7 bases lining up with TRBD1. This CDR3 is built from 17 residues. V trimming: 4 bases; J trimming: 0 bases; junction bases outside the gene matches: 6. Germline-derived CDR1 and CDR2 are MNHNY and SVGAGI (reference sequence). DNA of the CDR3: TGTGCCAGCAGTTGGGGACAGCGCAGCTCCTATAATTCACCCCTCCACTTT. It specifies CASSWGQRSSYNSPLHF.

This clonotype was seen more than once but under ten times. The V and J genes are TRBV6-6 and TRBJ2-5; 12 nucleotides match TRBD1. Germline CDR1 reads MNHNY; CDR2 reads SVGAGI (reference sequence). Trimming cost V 6 bases and J 5 bases; bases outside gene matches: 4. This CDR3 has 14 residues. CDR3 DNA: TGTGCCAGCAGCCGCGGGACAGGGGGCGAGACCCAGTACTTC. This codes for CASSRGTGGETQYF.

Only a few counts were recorded for this clonotype. The rearrangement uses TRBV7-2 and TRBJ2-1; D is perhaps TRBD2 (6 bases). Trimming took 2 bases from V and 10 from J, leaving 9 bases between them. The germline CDR1 and CDR2 sequences are SGHTA and FQGNSA. The CDR3 covers 12 residues. The CDR3 coding sequence is TGTGCCAGCAGCTTAAAGCGGGCCGAGCAGTTCTTC. This codes for CASSLKRAEQFF. Using reference TRBV7-2 and TRBJ2-1 for the parts outside the CDR3, the full variable domain is GAGVSQSPSNKVTEKGKDVELRCDPISGHTALYWYRQSLGQGLEFLIYFQGNSAPDKSGLPSDRFSAERTGGSVSTLTIQRTQQEDSAVYLCASSLKRAEQFFGPGTRLTVL.

This chain uses TRBV6-1 with TRBJ1-5; perhaps TRBD1 as D (5 bases). V was cut by 2 bases and J by 7 bases, with 12 bases left in between. The CDR3 is 14 residues long. CDR1 MNHNS and CDR2 SASEGT come from the germline V gene. The CDR3: CASSELGREQPQHF. The CDR3 region has the DNA TGTGCCAGCAGTGAATTGGGGCGCGAGCAGCCCCAGCATTTT.

This clonotype was seen a handful of times. The genes are TRBV20-1 and TRBJ2-3; no clear D. The CDR3 covers 12 residues. V was cut by 0 bases and J by 5 bases, with 6 bases left in between. Germline-derived CDR1 and CDR2 are DFQATT and SNEGSKA (reference sequence). The CDR3 DNA reads TGCAGTGCTAGAGATGGAGTAGATACGCAGTATTTT. Translating it yields CSARDGVDTQYF.

This clonotype appeared a few times. The chain employs TRBV20-1 and TRBJ2-3, with TRBD2 identical over 13 bases. The germline V gene has CDR1 DFQATT and CDR2 SNEGSKA (reference sequence). J gave up 4 bases and V 1 base, and 2 bases lay outside the gene matches. There are 15 residues in the CDR3. CDR3 in amino acids: CSARGTSGRADTQYF. In DNA, the CDR3 is TGCAGTGCTAGAGGAACTAGCGGGAGGGCAGATACGCAGTATTTT.

The CDR3 nucleotides read TGTGCCAGCAGTCTAACACAGAGCTCCTATAATTCACCCCTCCACTTT. Amino acid sequence: CASSLTQSSYNSPLHF. J is TRBJ1-6 and V is TRBV27, with D unresolved. V gave up 5 bases and J gave up 0 bases, with 11 bases separating them. From germline, CDR1 is MNHEY and CDR2 SMNVEV (reference sequence). The CDR3 runs 16 residues.

The count of this clonotype is one. The V gene is TRBV6-1, the J gene TRBJ1-1, with 7 positions matching TRBD1. Germline V lookup: CDR1 MNHNS, CDR2 SASEGT. The J segment lost 4 bases and the V segment lost 8 bases, leaving 7 bases of the junction unmatched. This CDR3 has 13 residues. The CDR3 is CASGRGQGTEAFF. The CDR3 nucleotides read TGTGCCAGCGGGAGGGGGCAGGGCACTGAAGCTTTCTTT.

The chain uses TRBV28 and TRBJ1-1; D not resolved. Trimming pared 6 bases from V and 9 bases from J, leaving 8 bases between. Looked up from germline, CDR1 is MDHEN and CDR2 is SYDVKM. The CDR3 has 10 residues. DNA of the CDR3: TGTGCCAGCAGCGGGAGCAAAGCTTTCTTT. As protein: CASSGSKAFF.

This clonotype was counted a few times. The chain is built from TRBV9 and TRBJ2-1; D remains unclear. CDR3 length: 15 amino acids. V lost 0 bases, J lost 4 bases, and 11 bases lay in between. Germline V gene lookup returns CDR1 SGDLS and CDR2 YYNGEE. CDR3 protein: CASSVGVRMYNEQFF. As DNA, the CDR3 is TGTGCCAGCAGCGTAGGGGTCAGGATGTACAATGAGCAGTTCTTC.

The chain has TRBV20-1 and TRBJ1-5, with a tentative D call TRBD1 (5 bases). The CDR3 has 16 amino acids. Germline loops: CDR1 DFQATT, CDR2 SNEGSKA (reference sequence). V was pared by 3 bases and J by 3 bases, with 18 bases between. In DNA, the CDR3 is TGCAGTGCTAGTACCCTTACCCGACAGTACAATCAGCCCCAGCATTTT. This encodes CSASTLTRQYNQPQHF.

V is TRBV20-1 and J is TRBJ1-5; D is undetermined. Germline V gives CDR1 DFQATT, CDR2 SNEGSKA (reference sequence). The CDR3 sequence is 14 residues long. V lost 3 bases and J lost 0, with 9 bases in between. The CDR3 DNA reads as TGCAGTGCTAGGCTAGACAATAGCAATCAGCCCCAGCATTTT. Its protein product is CSARLDNSNQPQHF.

This clonotype came up a few times. V is TRBV14 and J is TRBJ2-3; 10 bases align to TRBD2. The CDR3 spans 17 residues. The J segment lost 2 bases and the V segment lost 4 bases, leaving 9 bases of the junction unmatched. Germline values: CDR1 SGHDN, CDR2 FVKESK. CDR3 DNA: TGTGCCAGCAGCCCTACCGGACTAGCGGATTACACAGATACGCAGTATTTT. Its translation is CASSPTGLADYTDTQYF.

The gene calls are TRBV6-1 and TRBJ2-3; D gene uncertain. The CDR3 sequence is 16 residues long. V lost 3 bases, J lost 1 base, and 14 bases lay in between. The germline CDR1 and CDR2 sequences are MNHNS and SASEGT. The CDR3, as DNA: TGTGCCAGCAGTGATATGAGGCTCCGAGGCACAGATACGCAGTATTTT. It specifies CASSDMRLRGTDTQYF.

The rearrangement links TRBV9 to TRBJ2-7, with 10 bases identical to TRBD1. Per the germline V gene, CDR1 is SGDLS and CDR2 is YYNGEE. This CDR3 is 14 amino acids long. The V and J ends lost 4 bases and 5 bases, in that order; junction bases with no gene match: 6. CDR3 DNA sequence: TGTGCCAGCAGCTCAGGACAGGGGGACCACGAGCAGTACTTC. It translates to CASSSGQGDHEQYF.

The sample holds a few counts of this clonotype. V usage is TRBV7-2 and J usage is TRBJ2-1; 10 bases are a match to TRBD2. V trimming: 5 bases; J trimming: 12 bases; junction bases outside the gene matches: 7. This CDR3 comprises 13 residues. The germline V gene has CDR1 SGHTA and CDR2 FQGNSA. As DNA, the CDR3 is TGTGCCAGCAGCATCAGGACTAGCGGCGGGCAGTTCTTC. It translates to CASSIRTSGGQFF.

This clonotype was counted only a few times. The rearrangement joins TRBV6-1 to TRBJ2-1, with D possibly TRBD2 on 6 matching bases. CDR1 MNHNS and CDR2 SASEGT come from the germline V gene. This CDR3 spans 14 amino acids. Trimming removed 5 bases from V and 3 bases from J, with 11 bases in between. The CDR3 nucleotides read TGTGCCAGCAGTCCCGGGAGTATCTACAATGAGCAGTTCTTC. Translating it yields CASSPGSIYNEQFF.

This clonotype showed up just a few times. The V and J genes are TRBV20-1 and TRBJ2-5, with 12 bases identical to TRBD1. The CDR3 sequence is 14 residues long. Germline loops: CDR1 DFQATT, CDR2 SNEGSKA (reference sequence). V lost 6 bases and J lost 5; bases outside the gene matches: 7. The CDR3 sequence is CSAGQGAVGETQYF. CDR3 DNA: TGCAGTGCGGGACAGGGGGCGGTCGGGGAGACCCAGTACTTC.

This chain joins TRBV20-1 and TRBJ1-1; D unclear. CDR3 length: 11 residues. Trimming removed 3 bases at V and 5 bases at J, with 7 bases between. Germline V lookup: CDR1 DFQATT, CDR2 SNEGSKA (reference sequence). In DNA form, the CDR3 reads TGCAGTGCTAGTGAGAGGACTGAAGCTTTCTTT. Amino acid sequence: CSASERTEAFF.

This chain connects TRBV7-2 to TRBJ2-7; D not resolved. The CDR3 is 13 residues long. V lost 2 bases, J lost 3 bases, and 8 bases lay in between. Per the germline V gene, CDR1 is SGHTA and CDR2 is FQGNSA. CDR3 sequence reads: CASSLWWVYEQYF. CDR3 nucleotides: TGTGCCAGCAGCTTATGGTGGGTCTACGAGCAGTACTTC. Together with reference TRBV7-2 and TRBJ2-7, the CDR3 gives the full variable domain: GAGVSQSPSNKVTEKGKDVELRCDPISGHTALYWYRQSLGQGLEFLIYFQGNSAPDKSGLPSDRFSAERTGGSVSTLTIQRTQQEDSAVYLCASSLWWVYEQYFGPGTRLTVT.

The V gene is TRBV19, the J gene TRBJ2-1; 7 positions agree with TRBD2. The CDR3 runs to 15 residues. From germline, CDR1 is LNHDA and CDR2 SQIVND (reference sequence). The V and J ends lost 0 bases and 9 bases, in that order; junction bases with no gene match: 8. Here the CDR3 DNA reads TGTGCCAGTAGTATAGATCTAAGACTAGCCAGTGAGCAGTTCTTC. Residues: CASSIDLRLASEQFF.

The V call is TRBV6-5, the J call TRBJ1-4, with unresolved D. This CDR3 is built from 16 residues. Germline CDR1 is MNHEY and CDR2 is SVGAGI. V was trimmed by 5 bases and J by 5 bases, leaving 18 bases between them. CDR3 in DNA: TGTGCCAGCAGTCGTACGTGGGGTACGTCGAATGAAAAACTGTTTTTT. Translating it yields CASSRTWGTSNEKLFF.

The chain links TRBV7-6 to TRBJ2-2; D is tentatively TRBD1 or TRBD2 (5 bases each). Deletions cut 5 bases from V and 4 bases from J, with 17 bases between. The CDR3 totals 16 residues. Looked up from germline, CDR1 is SGHVS and CDR2 is FNYEAQ. The CDR3 loop reads CASSPEPGLRTGELFF. CDR3 coding DNA: TGTGCCAGCAGCCCAGAGCCGGGGCTCCGCACCGGGGAGCTGTTTTTT.

This chain uses TRBV5-1 with TRBJ2-2, with TRBD1 matching over 11 bases. This CDR3 comprises 17 residues. The J segment lost 7 bases and the V segment lost 4 bases, leaving 12 bases of the junction unmatched. Germline V gene data show CDR1 as SGHRS and CDR2 as YFSETQ. The CDR3 reads CASSLSFGQGAGGELFF. DNA for the CDR3: TGCGCCAGCAGCCTCAGTTTCGGACAGGGGGCAGGCGGGGAGCTGTTTTTT. Combining the CDR3 with reference TRBV5-1 and TRBJ2-2 gives the whole variable domain KAGVTQTPRYLIKTRGQQVTLSCSPISGHRSVSWYQQTPGQGLQFLFEYFSETQRNKGNFPGRFSGRQFSNSRSEMNVSTLELGDSALYLCASSLSFGQGAGGELFFGEGSRLTVL.

The chain couples TRBV4-1 to TRBJ2-1; 9 bases match TRBD1. CDR3 length: 16 amino acids. CDR1 and CDR2 (germline): MGHRA, YSYEKL. V lost 3 bases to trimming and J lost 6 bases; unmatched junction nucleotides: 9. The CDR3 reads CASSHWGQGGINEQFF. For the CDR3, the DNA is TGCGCCAGCAGCCATTGGGGACAGGGTGGGATCAATGAGCAGTTCTTC.

The V and J genes are TRBV3-1 and TRBJ2-7; TRBD2 aligns across 9 bases. Per the germline V gene, CDR1 is LGHDT and CDR2 is YNNKEL (reference sequence). The length of the CDR3 is 13 residues. Losses at the gene ends were 7 bases for V and 7 bases for J; bases not matched to a gene: 8. The CDR3 protein is CASKAASGVEQYF. Written as DNA, the CDR3 is TGTGCCAGCAAAGCCGCTAGCGGGGTGGAGCAGTACTTC.

The chain links TRBV4-3 to TRBJ2-2, with D tentatively TRBD1 or TRBD2 (5 bases each). Germline V gene sequence: CDR1 LGHNA, CDR2 YSLEER. The CDR3 length is 17 residues. Trimming pared 3 bases from V and 0 bases from J, leaving 14 bases between. The CDR3 sequence: CASSHPEGQSNTGELFF. The CDR3, as DNA: TGCGCCAGCAGCCACCCCGAGGGGCAGTCGAACACCGGGGAGCTGTTTTTT.